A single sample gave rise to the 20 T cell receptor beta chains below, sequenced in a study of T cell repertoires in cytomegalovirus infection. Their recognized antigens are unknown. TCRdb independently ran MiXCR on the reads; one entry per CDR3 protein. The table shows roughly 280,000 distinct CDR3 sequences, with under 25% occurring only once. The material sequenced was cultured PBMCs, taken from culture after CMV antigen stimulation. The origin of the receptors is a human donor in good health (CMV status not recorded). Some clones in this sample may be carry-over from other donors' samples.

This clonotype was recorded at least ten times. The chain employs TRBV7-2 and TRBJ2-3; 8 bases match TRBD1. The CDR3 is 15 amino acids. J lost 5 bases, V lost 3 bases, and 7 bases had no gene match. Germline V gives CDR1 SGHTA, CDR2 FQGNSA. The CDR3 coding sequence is TGTGCCAGCAGCTTCTGGACAGGGTATGGAGATACGCAGTATTTT. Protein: CASSFWTGYGDTQYF.

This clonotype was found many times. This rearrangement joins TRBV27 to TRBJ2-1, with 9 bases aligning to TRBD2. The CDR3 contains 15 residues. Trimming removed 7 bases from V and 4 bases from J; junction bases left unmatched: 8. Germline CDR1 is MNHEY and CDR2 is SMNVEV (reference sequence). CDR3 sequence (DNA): TGTGCCAGCAAATTTAGCGGGAGCAATTACAATGAGCAGTTCTTC. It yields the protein CASKFSGSNYNEQFF.

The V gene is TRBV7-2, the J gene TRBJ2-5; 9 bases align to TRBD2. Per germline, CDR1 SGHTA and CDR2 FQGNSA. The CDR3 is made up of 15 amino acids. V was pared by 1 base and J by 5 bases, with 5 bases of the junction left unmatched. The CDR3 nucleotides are TGTGCCAGCAGCTTAGGCGGGAGGGGTGACGAGACCCAGTACTTC. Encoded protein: CASSLGGRGDETQYF.

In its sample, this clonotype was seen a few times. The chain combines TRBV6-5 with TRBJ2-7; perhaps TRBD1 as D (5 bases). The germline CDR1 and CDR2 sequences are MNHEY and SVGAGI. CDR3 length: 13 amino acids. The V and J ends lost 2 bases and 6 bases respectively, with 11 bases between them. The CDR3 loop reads CASSYNAGREQYV. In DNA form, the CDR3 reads TGTGCCAGCAGTTACAATGCAGGGCGCGAGCAGTACGTC.

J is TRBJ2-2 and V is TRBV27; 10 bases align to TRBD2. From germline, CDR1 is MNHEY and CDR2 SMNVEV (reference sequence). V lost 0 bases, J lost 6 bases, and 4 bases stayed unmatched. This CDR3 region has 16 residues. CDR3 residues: CASSLSSSGRSGELFF. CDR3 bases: TGTGCCAGCAGTTTATCTTCTAGCGGGAGATCCGGGGAGCTGTTTTTT.

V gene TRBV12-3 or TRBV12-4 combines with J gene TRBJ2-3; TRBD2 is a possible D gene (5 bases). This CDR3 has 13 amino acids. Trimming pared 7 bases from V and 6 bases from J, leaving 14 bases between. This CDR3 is CASTRGSGDTQYF. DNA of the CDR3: TGTGCCAGCACACGAGGGAGTGGGGATACGCAGTATTTT.

In DNA, the CDR3 is TGTGCCAGCGATTCTAGCTGGTCCGAGCAGTTCTTC. It is translated as CASDSSWSEQFF. The gene calls are TRBV25-1 and TRBJ2-1; D might be TRBD2 (5 bases). Between the trimmed V and J ends, which lost 8 bases and 10 bases, there was a span of 15 bases. Per germline, CDR1 MGHDK and CDR2 SYGVNS. The CDR3 contains 12 residues.

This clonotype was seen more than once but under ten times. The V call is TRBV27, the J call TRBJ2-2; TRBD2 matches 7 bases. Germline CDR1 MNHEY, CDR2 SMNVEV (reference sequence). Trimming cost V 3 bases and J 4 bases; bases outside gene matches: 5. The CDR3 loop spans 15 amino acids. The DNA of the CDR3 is TGTGCCAGCAGTTTGGCGGGAGCGGTCACCGGGGAGCTGTTTTTT. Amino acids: CASSLAGAVTGELFF.

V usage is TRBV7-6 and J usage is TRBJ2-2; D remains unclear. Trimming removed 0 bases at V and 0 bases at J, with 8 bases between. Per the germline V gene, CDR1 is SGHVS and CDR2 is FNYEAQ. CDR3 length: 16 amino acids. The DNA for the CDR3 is TGTGCCAGCAGCTTAGCGGTGACACCGAACACCGGGGAGCTGTTTTTT. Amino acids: CASSLAVTPNTGELFF.

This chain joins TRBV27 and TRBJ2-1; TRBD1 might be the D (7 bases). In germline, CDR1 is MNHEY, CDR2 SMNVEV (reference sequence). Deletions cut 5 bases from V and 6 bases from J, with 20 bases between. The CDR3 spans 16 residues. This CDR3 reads CASSQLGHQGGNEQFF. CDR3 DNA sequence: TGTGCCAGCAGTCAACTGGGCCATCAGGGGGGCAATGAGCAGTTCTTC.

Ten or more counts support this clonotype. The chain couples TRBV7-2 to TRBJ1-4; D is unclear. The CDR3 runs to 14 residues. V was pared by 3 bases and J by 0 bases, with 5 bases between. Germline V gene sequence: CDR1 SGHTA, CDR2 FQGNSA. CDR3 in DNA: TGTGCCAGCAGCTTCCTCGCAACTAATGAAAAACTGTTTTTT. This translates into CASSFLATNEKLFF.

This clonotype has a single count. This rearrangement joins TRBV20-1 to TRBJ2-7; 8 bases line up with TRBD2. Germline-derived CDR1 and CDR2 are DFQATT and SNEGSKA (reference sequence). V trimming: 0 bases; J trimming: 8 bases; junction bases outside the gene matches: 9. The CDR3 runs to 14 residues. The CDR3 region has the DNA TGCAGTGCTAGAGATGTCTCAAGCGGGAGCCAGCAGTACTTC. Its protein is CSARDVSSGSQQYF.

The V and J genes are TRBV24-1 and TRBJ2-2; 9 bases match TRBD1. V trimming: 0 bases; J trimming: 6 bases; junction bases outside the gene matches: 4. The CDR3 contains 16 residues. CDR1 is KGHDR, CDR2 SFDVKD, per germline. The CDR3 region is CATSDLWGQGSGELFF. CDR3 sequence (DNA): TGTGCCACCAGTGATTTGTGGGGACAGGGATCCGGGGAGCTGTTTTTT.

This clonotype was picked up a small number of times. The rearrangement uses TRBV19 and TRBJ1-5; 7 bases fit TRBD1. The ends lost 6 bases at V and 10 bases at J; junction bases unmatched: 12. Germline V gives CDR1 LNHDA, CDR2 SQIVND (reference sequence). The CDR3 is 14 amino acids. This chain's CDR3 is CASSARDSFHPQHF. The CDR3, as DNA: TGTGCCAGTAGCGCCCGGGACAGTTTCCATCCCCAGCATTTT.

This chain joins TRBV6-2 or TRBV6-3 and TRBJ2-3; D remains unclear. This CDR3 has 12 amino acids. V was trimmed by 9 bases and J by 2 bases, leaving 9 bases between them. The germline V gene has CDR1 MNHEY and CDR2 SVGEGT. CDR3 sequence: CASRVSTDTQYF. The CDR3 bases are TGTGCCAGTCGGGTATCCACAGATACGCAGTATTTT.

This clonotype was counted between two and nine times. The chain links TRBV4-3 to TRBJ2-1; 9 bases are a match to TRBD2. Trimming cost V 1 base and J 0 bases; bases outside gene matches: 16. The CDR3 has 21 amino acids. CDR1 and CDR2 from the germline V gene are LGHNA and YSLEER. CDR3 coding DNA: TGCGCCAGCAGCCAAGGGGTCCTAGCGGGAATGGGTGGGCGCTCCTACAATGAGCAGTTCTTC. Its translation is CASSQGVLAGMGGRSYNEQFF.

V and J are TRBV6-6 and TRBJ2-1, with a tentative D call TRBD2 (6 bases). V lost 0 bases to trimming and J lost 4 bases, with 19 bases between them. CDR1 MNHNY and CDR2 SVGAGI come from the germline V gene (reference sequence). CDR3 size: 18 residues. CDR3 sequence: CASSYSIRVGGRYNEQFF. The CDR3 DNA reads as TGTGCCAGCAGTTACTCGATTAGAGTGGGAGGCAGGTACAATGAGCAGTTCTTC.

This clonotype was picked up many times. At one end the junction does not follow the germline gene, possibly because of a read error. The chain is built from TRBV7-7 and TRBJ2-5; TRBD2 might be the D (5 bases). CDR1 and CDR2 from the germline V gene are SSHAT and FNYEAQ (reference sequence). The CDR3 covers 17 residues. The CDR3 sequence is CASSLALLSQSQETQYF. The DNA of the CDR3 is TGTGCTAGCAGCTTAGCGTTATTGTCACAAAGCCAAGAGACCCAGTACTTC.

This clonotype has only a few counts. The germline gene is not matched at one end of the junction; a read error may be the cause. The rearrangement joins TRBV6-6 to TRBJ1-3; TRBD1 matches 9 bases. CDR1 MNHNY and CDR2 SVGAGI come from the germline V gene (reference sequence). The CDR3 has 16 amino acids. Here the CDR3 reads CASSTLTGGAGNTISF. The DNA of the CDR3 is TGTGCCAGCAGCACACTAACAGGGGGCGCTGGAAACACCATATCTTTT.

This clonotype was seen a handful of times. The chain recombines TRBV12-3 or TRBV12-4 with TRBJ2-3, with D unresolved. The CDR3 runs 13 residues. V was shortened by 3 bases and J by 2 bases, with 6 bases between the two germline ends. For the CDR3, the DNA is TGTGCCAGCAGTTTTATTAACACAGATACGCAGTATTTT. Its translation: CASSFINTDTQYF.